This T cell receptor (beta chain) was profiled in a study of CD8 T cells in Susac syndrome. After extraction with the RNeasy kit, roughly 0.5 to 1 ug of the RNA was reverse transcribed using random hexamers. The CDR3 of TCR beta was amplified by immunoSEQ multiplex PCR across 54 Vbeta and 13 Jbeta. TCRdb reprocessed the immunoSEQ multiplex PCR reads via MiXCR and lists one record per CDR3 protein. This table has approximately 230,000 distinct CDR3 sequences, 93% appearing once. V dropped 5 bases and J dropped 1 base, with 16 bases sitting between them. CDR1 and CDR2 (germline): SEHNR, FQNEAQ (reference sequence). This CDR3 comprises 16 residues. High-throughput TCR beta sequencing covered peripheral CD8+ and CD4+ T cells.

This chain links TRBV7-9 with TRBJ2-3, with D unclear. The TCR sequence derives from a human donor with multiple sclerosis. Sequencing input: CD4+ T cells from PBMCs. CDR3 sequence: CASSQASATGTDTQYF. The CDR3 DNA reads TGTGCCAGCAGCCAAGCATCTGCAACGGGCACAGATACGCAGTATTTT.